The 15 T cell receptor beta chains below all came from one sample that was sequenced in a study of shared clonotypes between healthy human individuals. TCRdb keeps only in-frame clones here, not all; method: immunoSEQ multiplex PCR. The sample lists some 1.5 million clones, approximately 98% seen once, with roughly 0.45% in the top ten. Sequences were obtained from naive CD4+ T cells sorted from blood. The subset: CD45RA+ positively selected. These receptors came from a man younger than 45 in good health.

This chain links TRBV4-1 with TRBJ1-1; D call uncertain. Germline values: CDR1 MGHRA, CDR2 YSYEKL. This CDR3 has 11 residues. V was pared by 6 bases and J by 2 bases, with 4 bases between. The CDR3 here is CASRRNTEAFF. The CDR3 DNA is TGCGCCAGCAGGCGTAACACTGAAGCTTTCTTT.

This sequence joins TRBV6-4 and TRBJ2-1; D is possibly TRBD1 or TRBD2 (5 bases each). This CDR3 is built from 13 residues. Germline values: CDR1 MRHNA, CDR2 SNTAGT. CDR3 in amino acids: CASRGPSYNEQFF. The CDR3 DNA follows: TGTGCTTCCCGGGGCCCATCATACAATGAGCAGTTCTTC.

This rearrangement joins TRBV2 to TRBJ2-5; 14 nucleotides align to TRBD2. The V gene end was trimmed by 8 bases and the J gene end by 2 bases; junction bases not matched to a gene: 4. This CDR3 is built from 15 residues. Germline V CDR1 and CDR2: SNHLY, FYNNEI. As DNA, the CDR3 is TGTGCCAGCGGGGGACTAGCGGGAGAGCAAGAGACCCAGTACTTC. Protein product: CASGGLAGEQETQYF.

The rearrangement links TRBV27 to TRBJ2-3; 9 bases agree with TRBD1. The germline V gene has CDR1 MNHEY and CDR2 SMNVEV (reference sequence). V was pared by 5 bases and J by 5 bases, with 14 bases of the junction left unmatched. The CDR3 length is 17 residues. The CDR3 spells CASSPRWGQGGKDTQYF. CDR3 DNA: TGTGCCAGCAGTCCACGGTGGGGACAGGGAGGTAAAGATACGCAGTATTTT.

This sequence joins TRBV6-5 and TRBJ2-1; 11 nucleotides align to TRBD2. Germline CDR1 and CDR2: MNHEY and SVGAGI. This CDR3 has 15 amino acids. The trim removed 4 bases at V and 7 bases at J, leaving 6 bases unmatched. This CDR3 is CASSFSGRGQNEQFF. The CDR3 coding sequence is TGTGCCAGCAGTTTTAGCGGGAGGGGACAGAATGAGCAGTTCTTC.

This rearrangement joins TRBV11-2 to TRBJ2-7; no definite D call. Per germline, CDR1 SGHAT and CDR2 FQNNGV. Trimming pared 4 bases from V and 0 bases from J, leaving 16 bases between. The CDR3 contains 16 residues. CDR3 in DNA: TGTGCCAGCAGCTCCAGTGGCAGCGATTTCTCCTACGAGCAGTACTTC. As protein: CASSSSGSDFSYEQYF.

This chain uses TRBV18 with TRBJ2-5; possible D gene TRBD1, 6 bases. Trimming removed 3 bases at V and 3 bases at J, with 14 bases between. This CDR3 has 15 amino acids. CDR1 is KGHSH and CDR2 is LQKENI in the germline V gene. In nucleotides, the CDR3 is TGTGCCAGCTCACCCGCCGGGACAAATAAAGAGACCCAGTACTTC. This sequence encodes CASSPAGTNKETQYF.

This clone was recorded once. The chain couples TRBV30 to TRBJ1-1; D unclear. The CDR3 contains 11 residues. Trimming left V 4 bases short and J 11 bases short, with 14 bases between. Germline CDR1 is GTSNPN and CDR2 is SVGIG (reference sequence). CDR3 DNA: TGTGCCTGGATACTACCACACGGGGCTTTCTTT. Translation: CAWILPHGAFF.

The J gene is TRBJ2-3, the V gene TRBV21-1; TRBD1 is taken as the D call from the table, unchecked against the DNA. TRBV21-1 constitutes a pseudogene. The CDR3 covers 13 residues. The CDR3 DNA follows: TGTGCCAGCAGCATCTTACAGGGGGATACGCAGTATTTT. The encoded protein is CASSILQGDTQYF.

This rearrangement joins TRBV28 to TRBJ2-5; 9 bases are shared with TRBD2. Germline CDR1 reads MDHEN; CDR2 reads SYDVKM. The J segment lost 1 base and the V segment lost 5 bases, leaving 5 bases of the junction unmatched. CDR3 size: 15 residues. DNA of the CDR3: TGTGCCAGCAGTCTAGCGGGGACTAGCCAAGAGACCCAGTACTTC. Amino acid sequence: CASSLAGTSQETQYF.

The V call is TRBV28, the J call TRBJ1-2; no firm D call. The CDR3 length is 12 residues. Per germline, CDR1 MDHEN and CDR2 SYDVKM. The ends were cut back, 3 bases at V and 6 bases at J, with 8 bases in the middle. In nucleotides, the CDR3 is TGTGCCAGCAGTTTCGTCTCCAATGGCTACACCTTC. This gives the protein CASSFVSNGYTF.

V and J are TRBV5-5 and TRBJ2-7; tentatively, D is TRBD1 (6 bases). Trimming took 0 bases from V and 3 from J, leaving 13 bases between them. The CDR3 has 15 residues. Germline CDR1 reads SGHKS; CDR2 reads YYEKEE (reference sequence). CDR3 residues: CASSLEAGAHYEQYF. As DNA, the CDR3 is TGTGCCAGCAGCTTGGAGGCAGGGGCCCACTACGAGCAGTACTTC.

The chain couples TRBV11-3 to TRBJ2-7, with D tentatively TRBD1 or TRBD2 (5 bases each). Per germline, CDR1 SGHNT and CDR2 YENEEA. There are 13 residues in the CDR3. V was trimmed by 3 bases and J by 2 bases, leaving 8 bases between them. The CDR3 DNA reads TGTGCCAGCAGCTTGGGGGAGACCTACGAGCAGTACTTC. Its protein product is CASSLGETYEQYF.

The rearrangement joins TRBV6-6 to TRBJ1-5; D unclear. V was cut by 2 bases and J by 2 bases, with 10 bases left in between. Germline V lookup: CDR1 MNHNY, CDR2 SVGAGI (reference sequence). The CDR3 totals 15 residues. CDR3 coding DNA: TGTGCCAGCAGTTACGGCAGGAAAGGCAATCAGCCCCAGCATTTT. It encodes CASSYGRKGNQPQHF.

The chain has TRBV7-2 and TRBJ2-2; 11 nucleotides match TRBD1. This CDR3 contains 16 residues. Unmatched junction bases numbered 5, after V lost 5 bases and J lost 3 bases. CDR1 and CDR2 from the germline V gene are SGHTA and FQGNSA. CDR3 protein: CASSTWDRGDTGELFF. CDR3 DNA sequence: TGTGCCAGCAGCACCTGGGACAGGGGGGACACCGGGGAGCTGTTTTTT.